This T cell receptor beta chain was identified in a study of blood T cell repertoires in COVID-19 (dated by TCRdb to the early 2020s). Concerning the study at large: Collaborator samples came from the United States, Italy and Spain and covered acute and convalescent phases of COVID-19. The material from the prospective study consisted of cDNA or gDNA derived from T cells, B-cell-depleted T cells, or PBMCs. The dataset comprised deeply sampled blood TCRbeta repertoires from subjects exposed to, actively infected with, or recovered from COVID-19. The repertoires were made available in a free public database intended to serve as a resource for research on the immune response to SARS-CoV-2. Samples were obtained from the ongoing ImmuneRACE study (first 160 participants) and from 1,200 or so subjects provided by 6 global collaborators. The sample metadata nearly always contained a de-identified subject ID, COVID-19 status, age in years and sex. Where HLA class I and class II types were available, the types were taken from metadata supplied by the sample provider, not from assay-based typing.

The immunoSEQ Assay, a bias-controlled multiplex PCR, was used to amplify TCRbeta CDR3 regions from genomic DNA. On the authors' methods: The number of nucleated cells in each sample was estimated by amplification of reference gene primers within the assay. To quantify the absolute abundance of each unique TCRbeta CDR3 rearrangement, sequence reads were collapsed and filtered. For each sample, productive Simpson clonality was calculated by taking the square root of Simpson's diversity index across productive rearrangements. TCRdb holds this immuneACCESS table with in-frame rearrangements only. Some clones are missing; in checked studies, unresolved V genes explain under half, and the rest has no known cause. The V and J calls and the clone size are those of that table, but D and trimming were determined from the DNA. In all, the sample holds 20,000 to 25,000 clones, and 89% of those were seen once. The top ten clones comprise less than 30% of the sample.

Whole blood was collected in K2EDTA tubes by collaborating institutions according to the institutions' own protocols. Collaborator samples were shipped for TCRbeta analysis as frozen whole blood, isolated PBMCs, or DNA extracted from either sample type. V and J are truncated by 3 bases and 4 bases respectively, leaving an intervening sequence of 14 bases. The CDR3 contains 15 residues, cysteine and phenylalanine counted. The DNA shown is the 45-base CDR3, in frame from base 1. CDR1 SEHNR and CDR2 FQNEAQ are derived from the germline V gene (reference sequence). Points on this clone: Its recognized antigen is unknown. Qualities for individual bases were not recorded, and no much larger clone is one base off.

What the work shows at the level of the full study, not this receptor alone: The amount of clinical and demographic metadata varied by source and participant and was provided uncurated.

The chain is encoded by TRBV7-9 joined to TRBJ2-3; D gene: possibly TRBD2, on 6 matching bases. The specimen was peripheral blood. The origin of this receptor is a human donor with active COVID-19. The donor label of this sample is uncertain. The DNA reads TGTGCCAGCAGCTTGGGGGGAGCCCTTGCAGATACGCAGTATTTT. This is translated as CASSLGGALADTQYF. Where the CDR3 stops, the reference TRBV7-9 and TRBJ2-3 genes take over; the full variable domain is DTGVSQNPRHKITKRGQNVTFRCDPISEHNRLYWYRQTLGQGPEFLTYFQNEAQLEKSRLLSDRFSAERPKGSFSTLEIQRTEQGDSAMYLCASSLGGALADTQYFGPGTRLTVL.